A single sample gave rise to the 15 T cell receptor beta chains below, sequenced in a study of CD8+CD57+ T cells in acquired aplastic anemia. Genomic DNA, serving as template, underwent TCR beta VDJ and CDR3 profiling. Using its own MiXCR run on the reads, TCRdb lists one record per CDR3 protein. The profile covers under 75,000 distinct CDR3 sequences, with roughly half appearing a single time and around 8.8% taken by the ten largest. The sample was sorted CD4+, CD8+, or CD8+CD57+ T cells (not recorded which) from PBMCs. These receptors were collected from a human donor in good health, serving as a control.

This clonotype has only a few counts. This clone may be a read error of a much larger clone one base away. This CDR3 is CASSHMDRGEKEAQYF. CDR3 coding DNA: TGTGCCAGCAGTCATATGGACAGGGGGGAAAAAGAGGCCCAGTACTTC. V usage is TRBV12-3 or TRBV12-4 and J usage is TRBJ2-5; 10 bases align to TRBD1. This CDR3 contains 16 residues.

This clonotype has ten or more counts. The CDR3 sequence is CATSDLSATGELFF. For the CDR3, the DNA is TGTGCCACCAGTGATTTATCAGCGACCGGGGAGCTGTTTTTT. J is TRBJ2-2 and V is TRBV24-1; D gene uncertain. Trimming took 1 base from V and 5 from J, leaving 7 bases between them. Germline CDR1 reads KGHDR; CDR2 reads SFDVKD. CDR3 length equals 14 residues.

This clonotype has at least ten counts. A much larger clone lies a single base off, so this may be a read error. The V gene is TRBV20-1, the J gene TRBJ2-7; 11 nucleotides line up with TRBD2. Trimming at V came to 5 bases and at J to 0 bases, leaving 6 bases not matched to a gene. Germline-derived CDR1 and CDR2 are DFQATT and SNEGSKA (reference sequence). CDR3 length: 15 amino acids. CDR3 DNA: TGCAGTGCTGGACCGGGACTAGCGGACTCCTACGAGCAGTACTTC. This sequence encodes CSAGPGLADSYEQYF.

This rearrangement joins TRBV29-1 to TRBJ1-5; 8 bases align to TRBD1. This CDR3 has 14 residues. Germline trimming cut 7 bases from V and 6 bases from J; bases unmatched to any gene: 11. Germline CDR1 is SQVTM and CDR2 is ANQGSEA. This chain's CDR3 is CSAGQGSGGQPQHF. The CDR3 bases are TGCAGCGCCGGACAGGGCTCGGGCGGTCAGCCCCAGCATTTT.

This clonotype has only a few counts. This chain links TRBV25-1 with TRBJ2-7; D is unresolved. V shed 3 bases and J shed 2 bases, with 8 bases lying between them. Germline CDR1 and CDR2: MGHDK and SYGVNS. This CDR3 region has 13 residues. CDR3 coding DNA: TGTGCCAGCAGTGATAGGCAGGCCTACGAGCAGTACTTC. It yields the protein CASSDRQAYEQYF.

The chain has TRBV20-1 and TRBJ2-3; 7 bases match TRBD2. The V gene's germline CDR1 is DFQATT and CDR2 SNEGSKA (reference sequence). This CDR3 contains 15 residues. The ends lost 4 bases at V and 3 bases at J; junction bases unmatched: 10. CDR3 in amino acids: CSATNAGVRTDTQYF. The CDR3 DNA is TGCAGTGCTACTAATGCGGGGGTTCGAACAGATACGCAGTATTTT.

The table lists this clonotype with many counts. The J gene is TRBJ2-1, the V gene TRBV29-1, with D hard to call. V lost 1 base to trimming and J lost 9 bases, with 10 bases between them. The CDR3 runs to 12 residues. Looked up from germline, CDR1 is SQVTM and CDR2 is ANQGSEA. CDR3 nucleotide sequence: TGCAGCGTTGAAGCTGTGGTTAGTGAGCAGTTCTTC. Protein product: CSVEAVVSEQFF.

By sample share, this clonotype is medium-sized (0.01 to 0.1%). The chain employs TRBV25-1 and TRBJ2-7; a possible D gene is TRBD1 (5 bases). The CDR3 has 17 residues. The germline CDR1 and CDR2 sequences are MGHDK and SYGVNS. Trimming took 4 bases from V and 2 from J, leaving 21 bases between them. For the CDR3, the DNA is TGTGCCAGCAGTGGGCGCTACACGACAGAGAGTACCTACGAGCAGTACTTC. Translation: CASSGRYTTESTYEQYF.

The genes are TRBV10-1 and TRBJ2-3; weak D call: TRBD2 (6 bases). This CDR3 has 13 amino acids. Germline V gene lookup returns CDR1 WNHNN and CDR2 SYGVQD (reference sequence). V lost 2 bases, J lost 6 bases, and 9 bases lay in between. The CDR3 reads CASSEREWDTQYF. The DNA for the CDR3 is TGCGCCAGCAGTGAGCGGGAGTGGGATACGCAGTATTTT.

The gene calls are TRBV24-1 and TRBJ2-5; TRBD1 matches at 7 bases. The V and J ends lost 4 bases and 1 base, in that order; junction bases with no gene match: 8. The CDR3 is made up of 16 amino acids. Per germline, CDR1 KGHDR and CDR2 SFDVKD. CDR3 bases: TGTGCCACCAGTGACCCTACAGACAGGGCCCAAGAGACCCAGTACTTC. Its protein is CATSDPTDRAQETQYF.

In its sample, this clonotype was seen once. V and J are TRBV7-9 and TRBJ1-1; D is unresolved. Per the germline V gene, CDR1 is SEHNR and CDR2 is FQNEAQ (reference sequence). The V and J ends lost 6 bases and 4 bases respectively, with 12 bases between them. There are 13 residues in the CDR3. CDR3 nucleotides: TGTGCCAGCAGTCTACCAAGCCTCACTGAAGCTTTCTTT. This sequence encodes CASSLPSLTEAFF. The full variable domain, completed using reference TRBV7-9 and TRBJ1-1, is DTGVSQNPRHKITKRGQNVTFRCDPISEHNRLYWYRQTLGQGPEFLTYFQNEAQLEKSRLLSDRFSAERPKGSFSTLEIQRTEQGDSAMYLCASSLPSLTEAFFGQGTRLTVV.

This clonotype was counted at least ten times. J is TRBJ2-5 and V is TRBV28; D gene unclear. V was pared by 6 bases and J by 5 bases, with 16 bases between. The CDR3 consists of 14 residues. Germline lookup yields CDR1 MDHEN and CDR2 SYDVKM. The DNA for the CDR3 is TGTGCCAGCAGCCGAGACACGGGCGCGGAGACCCAGTACTTC. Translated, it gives CASSRDTGAETQYF.

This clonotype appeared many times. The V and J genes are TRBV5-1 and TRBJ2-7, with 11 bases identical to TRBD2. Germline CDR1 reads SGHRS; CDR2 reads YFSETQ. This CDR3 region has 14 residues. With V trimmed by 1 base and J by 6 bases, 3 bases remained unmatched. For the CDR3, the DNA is TGCGCCAGCAGCTTGTATACTAGCGGGGGCGAGCAGTACTTC. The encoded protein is CASSLYTSGGEQYF.

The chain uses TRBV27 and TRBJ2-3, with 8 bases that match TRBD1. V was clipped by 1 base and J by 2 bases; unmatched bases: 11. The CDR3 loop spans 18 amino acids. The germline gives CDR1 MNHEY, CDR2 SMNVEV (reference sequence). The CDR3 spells CASSLFLGQAMDTDTQYF. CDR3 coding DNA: TGTGCCAGCAGTTTATTTCTGGGACAGGCTATGGACACAGATACGCAGTATTTT.

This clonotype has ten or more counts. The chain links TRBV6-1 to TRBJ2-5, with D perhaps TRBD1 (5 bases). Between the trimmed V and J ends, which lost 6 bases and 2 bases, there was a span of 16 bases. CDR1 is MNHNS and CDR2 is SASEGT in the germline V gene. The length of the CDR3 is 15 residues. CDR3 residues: CASRGLQVGQETQYF. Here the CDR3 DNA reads TGTGCCAGCAGGGGGCTTCAGGTGGGGCAAGAGACCCAGTACTTC.